This TCR beta chain was captured by sequencing in a study of blood T cell repertoires in COVID-19. Study overall: Researchers got acute and convalescent COVID-19 samples from the United States, Italy and Spain. PBMCs, B-cell-depleted T cells, or T cells provided the cDNA or gDNA that made up the material.

In this sample, this clone turned up once. Between the trimmed V and J ends, which lost 11 bases and 2 bases, there was a span of 8 bases. The V gene's germline CDR1 is MNHNY and CDR2 SVGAGI (reference sequence). CDR3 length equals 11 residues. In the original workflow: Counts of nucleated cells, estimated from reference gene primer amplification, were obtained. Profiled with immunoSEQ multiplex PCR; TCRdb holds only in-frame clones, not every one. The V and J calls and clone size come from that table; D and trimming were worked out from the DNA. The sample lists approximately 200,000 clones, less than 90% occurring once.

The chain carries TRBV6-6 and TRBJ2-3; no firm D call. Sequenced material: peripheral blood. This TCR derives from a woman in her sixties who had recovered from COVID-19. The CDR3 region is CAVVVTDTQYF. The CDR3 bases are TGTGCCGTCGTAGTCACAGATACGCAGTATTTT.